This paragraph covers one TCR beta chain sequence. The sample is drawn from a study of technical replicates of blood from a few donors. Assay used: immunoSEQ multiplex PCR; TCRdb lists only in-frame clones, some missing. Of roughly 87,000 clones listed, roughly 90% are singletons. From germline, CDR1 is SEHNR and CDR2 FQNEAQ (reference sequence). The CDR3 is made up of 14 amino acids. Trimming took off 2 bases at V and 5 bases at J, with 10 bases between the two ends. The receptor comes from a human donor in good health. The rearrangement joins TRBV7-9 to TRBJ2-1; TRBD1 might be the D (5 bases). Sequenced input: T cells isolated from PBMCs. DNA of the CDR3: TGTGCCAGCAGCTTAAGGGGCGGCAACAATGAGCAGTTCTTC. Protein product: CASSLRGGNNEQFF.